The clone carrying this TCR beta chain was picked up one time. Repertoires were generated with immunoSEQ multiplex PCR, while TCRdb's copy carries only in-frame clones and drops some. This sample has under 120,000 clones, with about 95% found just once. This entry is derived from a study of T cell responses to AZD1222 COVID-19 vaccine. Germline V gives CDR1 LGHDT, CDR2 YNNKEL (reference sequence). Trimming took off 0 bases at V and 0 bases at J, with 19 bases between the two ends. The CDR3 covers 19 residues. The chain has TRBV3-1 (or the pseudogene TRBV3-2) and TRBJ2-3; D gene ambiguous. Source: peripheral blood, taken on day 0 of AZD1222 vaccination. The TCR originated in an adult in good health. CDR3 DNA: TGTGCCAGCAGCCAAGATCCGGCTTCAACCCCGTCTAGCACAGATACGCAGTATTTT. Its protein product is CASSQDPASTPSSTDTQYF.